The 17 T cell receptor beta chains in this list originate from one sample, sequenced in a study of blood T cell repertoires in COVID-19. Sequencing used immunoSEQ multiplex PCR; TCRdb keeps in-frame clones, though not all of them. The sample consists of roughly 380,000 clones, roughly nine tenths of them appearing once. The sequencing input was peripheral blood. The receptor source for this set is a woman aged 60 to 75 with COVID-19, enrolled during active disease.

The rearrangement uses TRBV2 and TRBJ2-3; D uncertain. CDR3 length equals 14 residues. The germline V gene has CDR1 SNHLY and CDR2 FYNNEI. Trimming pared 4 bases from V and 0 bases from J, leaving 8 bases between. The CDR3 region is CASSALLSTDTQYF. The CDR3, as DNA: TGTGCCAGCAGTGCGCTACTCAGCACAGATACGCAGTATTTT.

The V and J genes are TRBV6-5 and TRBJ1-2; 10 bases match TRBD1. This CDR3 spans 14 amino acids. Looked up from germline, CDR1 is MNHEY and CDR2 is SVGAGI. The ends lost 6 bases at V and 4 bases at J; junction bases unmatched: 5. For the CDR3, the DNA is TGTGCCAGCAGGGGACAGGGGCTTGGCTATGGCTACACCTTC. As protein: CASRGQGLGYGYTF.

This clone was found a few times. The same CDR3 is also encoded by other DNA sequences in this sample. V and J are TRBV3-1 (or the pseudogene TRBV3-2) and TRBJ2-7; possible D gene TRBD1, 6 bases. The V end lost 2 bases, the J end lost 1 base, and 6 bases lay between the germline ends. CDR1 is LGHDT, CDR2 YNNKEL, per germline (reference sequence). This CDR3 has 13 residues. CDR3 nucleotides: TGTGCCAGCAGCCAACAGGGGTCCTACGAGCAGTACTTC. This gives the protein CASSQQGSYEQYF.

The chain couples TRBV12-3 or TRBV12-4 to TRBJ1-1; 9 bases match TRBD1. The CDR3 runs 12 residues. Trimming cost V 5 bases and J 11 bases; bases outside gene matches: 6. The CDR3 DNA sequence: TGTGCCAGCAGTACAGGGGGCCGCGGGGCTTTCTTT. It translates to CASSTGGRGAFF.

V usage is TRBV5-1 and J usage is TRBJ2-2; D is possibly TRBD1 (6 bases). The germline gives CDR1 SGHRS, CDR2 YFSETQ. The ends were cut back, 0 bases at V and 3 bases at J, with 9 bases in the middle. CDR3 length: 15 amino acids. The CDR3 DNA sequence: TGCGCCAGCAGCTTGGCCACAGGGCACACCGGGGAGCTGTTTTTT. Translating it yields CASSLATGHTGELFF.

A word on this clone: This specimen includes other DNA sequences encoding the same CDR3. The DNA for the CDR3 is TGCGCCAGCAGCTTGGACAGGGACACTGAAGCTTTCTTT. Translated: CASSLDRDTEAFF. The chain combines TRBV5-1 with TRBJ1-1, with a possible D match to TRBD1 (6 bases). Per the germline V gene, CDR1 is SGHRS and CDR2 is YFSETQ. The CDR3 runs 13 residues. Trimming removed 0 bases from V and 3 bases from J, with 6 bases in between.

The V call is TRBV10-2, the J call TRBJ2-5; 16 bases agree with TRBD2. CDR3 length: 16 residues. Germline CDR1 reads WSHSY; CDR2 reads SAAADI. V gave up 5 bases and J gave up 5 bases; unmatched junction bases: 5. Written as DNA, the CDR3 is TGCGCCAGCAGTCCGGGACTAGCGGGGGGGCGGGAGACCCAGTACTTC. Protein: CASSPGLAGGRETQYF.

The rearrangement joins TRBV11-2 to TRBJ2-3; TRBD2 matches at 9 bases. The length of the CDR3 is 15 residues. Germline trimming cut 5 bases from V and 5 bases from J; bases unmatched to any gene: 8. Germline values: CDR1 SGHAT, CDR2 FQNNGV. CDR3 nucleotides: TGTGCCAGCAGCCGCGGGCGGGGGGGGCGAGATACGCAGTATTTT. Its translation: CASSRGRGGRDTQYF.

The chain combines TRBV5-1 with TRBJ2-2, with 8 bases matching TRBD2. CDR3 length: 17 amino acids. J was trimmed by 2 bases and V by 5 bases; bases with no gene match: 11. Germline loops: CDR1 SGHRS, CDR2 YFSETQ. CDR3 sequence: CASRGGGGPVNTGELFF. CDR3 bases: TGCGCCAGCAGAGGCGGCGGGGGGCCGGTAAACACCGGGGAGCTGTTTTTT.

V gene TRBV4-2 combines with J gene TRBJ1-2; D gene ambiguous. V shed 5 bases and J shed 4 bases, with 17 bases lying between them. The CDR3 is 15 amino acids. Germline loops: CDR1 LGHNA, CDR2 YNFKEQ. The CDR3 reads CASSTDPRDPYGYTF. Written as DNA, the CDR3 is TGTGCCAGCAGCACCGACCCACGGGATCCCTATGGCTACACCTTC.

The chain has TRBV2 and TRBJ2-2, with D perhaps TRBD1 (6 bases). In germline, CDR1 is SNHLY, CDR2 FYNNEI. V lost 10 bases and J 1 base, leaving 13 bases between the germline ends. The CDR3 is 14 residues long. CDR3 bases: TGTGCCACCCGACTACAGGGGAACACCGGGGAGCTGTTTTTT. Translation gives CATRLQGNTGELFF.

This clone has just one count. The V and J genes are TRBV25-1 and TRBJ1-2, with D maybe TRBD1 (5 bases). This CDR3 has 15 residues. Trimming removed 3 bases from V and 4 bases from J, with 15 bases in between. Looked up from germline, CDR1 is MGHDK and CDR2 is SYGVNS. CDR3 bases: TGTGCCAGCAGTGATTCCTCCCAGGGAATCTATGGCTACACCTTC. Protein sequence: CASSDSSQGIYGYTF.

CDR3 sequence (DNA): TGCGCCAGCAGTTTAACATCGAACACTGAAGCTTTCTTT. Translation gives CASSLTSNTEAFF. The J gene is TRBJ1-1, the V gene TRBV10-1; no firm D call. The CDR3 has 13 residues. The germline V and J ends were trimmed by 5 bases and 1 base, with 8 bases remaining between them. Germline assignment: CDR1 WNHNN and CDR2 SYGVQD (reference sequence).

The chain carries TRBV5-4 and TRBJ2-1; TRBD2 matches at 8 bases. Germline CDR1 is SGHNT and CDR2 is YYREEE (reference sequence). This CDR3 has 17 amino acids. The V gene end was trimmed by 1 base and the J gene end by 4 bases; junction bases not matched to a gene: 10. This CDR3 reads CASSLSGTSWGYNEQFF. Written as DNA, the CDR3 is TGTGCCAGCAGCTTGAGCGGGACTAGTTGGGGGTACAATGAGCAGTTCTTC.

Here the CDR3 reads CASSQRLGGATDTQYF. Written as DNA, the CDR3 is TGTGCCAGCAGCCAAAGATTGGGGGGGGCCACAGATACGCAGTATTTT. V is TRBV4-2 and J is TRBJ2-3; D perhaps matches TRBD2 (7 bases). This CDR3 is built from 16 residues. V lost 2 bases and J 2 bases, leaving 14 bases between the germline ends. Germline loops: CDR1 LGHNA, CDR2 YNFKEQ.

The rearrangement links TRBV5-1 to TRBJ1-6; 10 nucleotides align to TRBD1. The V and J ends lost 3 bases and 6 bases, in that order; junction bases with no gene match: 6. Looked up from germline, CDR1 is SGHRS and CDR2 is YFSETQ. CDR3 size: 16 residues. CDR3: CASSSRTGGTNSPLHF. In DNA form, the CDR3 reads TGCGCCAGCAGCTCCCGGACAGGGGGAACTAATTCACCCCTCCACTTT.

This clone came up once. The chain carries TRBV30 and TRBJ1-5; D gene ambiguous. This CDR3 comprises 14 residues. Trimming took 5 bases from V and 6 from J, leaving 17 bases between them. The germline CDR1 and CDR2 sequences are GTSNPN and SVGIG (reference sequence). The CDR3 nucleotides are TGTGCCTGGTCCATTTCAGCGGGTTCTCAGCCCCAGCATTTT. Translated, it gives CAWSISAGSQPQHF.